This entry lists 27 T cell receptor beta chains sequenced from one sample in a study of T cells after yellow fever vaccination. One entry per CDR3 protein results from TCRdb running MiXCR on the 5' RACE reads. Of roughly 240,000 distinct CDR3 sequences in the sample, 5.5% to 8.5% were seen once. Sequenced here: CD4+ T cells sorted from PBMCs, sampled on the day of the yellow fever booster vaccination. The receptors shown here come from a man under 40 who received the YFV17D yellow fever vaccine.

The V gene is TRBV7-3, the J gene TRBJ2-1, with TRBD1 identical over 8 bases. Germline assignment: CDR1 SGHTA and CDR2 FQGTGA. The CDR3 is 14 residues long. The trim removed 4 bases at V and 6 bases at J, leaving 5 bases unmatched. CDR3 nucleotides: TGTGCCAGCAGCTACGGACAGGGAACCAATGAGCAGTTCTTC. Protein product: CASSYGQGTNEQFF.

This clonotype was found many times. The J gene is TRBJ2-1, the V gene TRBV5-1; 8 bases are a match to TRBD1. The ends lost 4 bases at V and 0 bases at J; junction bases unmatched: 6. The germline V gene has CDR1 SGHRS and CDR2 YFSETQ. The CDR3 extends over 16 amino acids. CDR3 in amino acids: CASSTQGQGSYNEQFF. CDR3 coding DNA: TGCGCCAGCAGCACCCAAGGACAGGGCTCCTACAATGAGCAGTTCTTC.

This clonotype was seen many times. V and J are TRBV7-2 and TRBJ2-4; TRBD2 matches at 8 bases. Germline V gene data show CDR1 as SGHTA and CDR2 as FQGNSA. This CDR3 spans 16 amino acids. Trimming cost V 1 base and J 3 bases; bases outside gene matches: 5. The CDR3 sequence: CASSLGAGGGKNIQYF. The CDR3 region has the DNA TGTGCCAGCAGCTTAGGGGCGGGAGGTGGCAAAAACATTCAGTACTTC. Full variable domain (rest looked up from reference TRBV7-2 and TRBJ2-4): GAGVSQSPSNKVTEKGKDVELRCDPISGHTALYWYRQSLGQGLEFLIYFQGNSAPDKSGLPSDRFSAERTGGSVSTLTIQRTQQEDSAVYLCASSLGAGGGKNIQYFGAGTRLSVL.

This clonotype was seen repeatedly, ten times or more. CDR3 DNA: TGTGCCAGCAGCAGCACACGGACAGCTTACACCGGGGAGCTGTTTTTT. This encodes CASSSTRTAYTGELFF. The chain is built from TRBV5-5 and TRBJ2-2; possible D gene TRBD1, 6 bases. V lost 4 bases, J lost 3 bases, and 16 bases lay in between. There are 16 residues in the CDR3. The germline V gene encodes CDR1 SGHKS and CDR2 YYEKEE (reference sequence).

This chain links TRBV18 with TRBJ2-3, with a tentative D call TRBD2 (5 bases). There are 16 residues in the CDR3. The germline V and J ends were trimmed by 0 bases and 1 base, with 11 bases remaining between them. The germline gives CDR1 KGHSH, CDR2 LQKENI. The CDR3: CASSPPGAVGTDTQYF. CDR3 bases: TGTGCCAGCTCACCACCTGGAGCGGTCGGCACAGATACGCAGTATTTT. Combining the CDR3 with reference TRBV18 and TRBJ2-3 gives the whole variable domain NAGVMQNPRHLVRRRGQEARLRCSPMKGHSHVYWYRQLPEEGLKFMVYLQKENIIDESGMPKERFSAEFPKEGPSILRIQQVVRGDSAAYFCASSPPGAVGTDTQYFGPGTRLTVL.

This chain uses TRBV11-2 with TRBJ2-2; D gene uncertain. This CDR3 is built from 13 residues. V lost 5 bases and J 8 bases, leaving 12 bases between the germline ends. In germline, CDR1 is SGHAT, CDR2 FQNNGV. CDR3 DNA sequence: TGTGCCAGCAGCGAAGAGCCCGAAGGGGAGCTGTTTTTT. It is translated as CASSEEPEGELFF.

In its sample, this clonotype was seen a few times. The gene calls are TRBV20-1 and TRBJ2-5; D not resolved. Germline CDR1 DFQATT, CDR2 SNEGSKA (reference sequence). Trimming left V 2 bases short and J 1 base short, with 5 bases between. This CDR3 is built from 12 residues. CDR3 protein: CSARTSQETQYF. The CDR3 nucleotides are TGCAGTGCTAGAACATCCCAAGAGACCCAGTACTTC.

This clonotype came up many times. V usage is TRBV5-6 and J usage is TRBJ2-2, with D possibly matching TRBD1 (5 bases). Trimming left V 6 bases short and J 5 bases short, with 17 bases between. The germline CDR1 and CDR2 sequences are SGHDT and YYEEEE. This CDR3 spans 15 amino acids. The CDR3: CASIRRGFFTGELFF. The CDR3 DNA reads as TGTGCCAGCATACGTAGGGGTTTCTTTACCGGGGAGCTGTTTTTT. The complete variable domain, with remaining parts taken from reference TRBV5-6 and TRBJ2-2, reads DAGVTQSPTHLIKTRGQQVTLRCSPKSGHDTVSWYQQALGQGPQFIFQYYEEEERQRGNFPDRFSGHQFPNYSSELNVNALLLGDSALYLCASIRRGFFTGELFFGEGSRLTVL.

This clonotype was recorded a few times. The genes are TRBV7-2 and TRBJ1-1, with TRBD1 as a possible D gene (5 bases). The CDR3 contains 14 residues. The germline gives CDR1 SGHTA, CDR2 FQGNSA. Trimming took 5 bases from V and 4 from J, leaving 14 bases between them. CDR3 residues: CASSPGGMGTEAFF. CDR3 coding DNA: TGTGCCAGCAGCCCCGGGGGAATGGGCACTGAAGCTTTCTTT.

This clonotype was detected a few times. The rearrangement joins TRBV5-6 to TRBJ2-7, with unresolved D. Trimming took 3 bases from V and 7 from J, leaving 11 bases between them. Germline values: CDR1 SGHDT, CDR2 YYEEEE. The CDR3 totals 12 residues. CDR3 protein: CASSSQDGEQYF. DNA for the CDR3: TGTGCCAGCAGCTCGCAGGATGGGGAGCAGTACTTC.

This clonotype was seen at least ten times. CDR3 DNA sequence: TGTGCCAGCAGCGTAGGCCCTGTGCCTCTTTATGCACAGAATACTGACACAGATACGCAGTATTTT. It is translated as CASSVGPVPLYAQNTDTDTQYF. The V gene is TRBV9, the J gene TRBJ2-3; D is ambiguous. CDR1 and CDR2 (germline): SGDLS, YYNGEE. CDR3 size: 22 residues. Trimming took off 0 bases at V and 2 bases at J, with 31 bases between the two ends. The complete variable domain, with remaining parts taken from reference TRBV9 and TRBJ2-3, reads DSGVTQTPKHLITATGQRVTLRCSPRSGDLSVYWYQQSLDQGLQFLIQYYNGEERAKGNILERFSAQQFPDLHSELNLSSLELGDSALYFCASSVGPVPLYAQNTDTDTQYFGPGTRLTVL.

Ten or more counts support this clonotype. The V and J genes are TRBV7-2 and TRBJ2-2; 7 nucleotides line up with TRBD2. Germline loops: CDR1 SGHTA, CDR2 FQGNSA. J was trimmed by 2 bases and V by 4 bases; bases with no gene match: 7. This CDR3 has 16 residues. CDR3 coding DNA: TGTGCCAGCAGCTCGTCCGGGACTATCAACACCGGGGAGCTGTTTTTT. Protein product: CASSSSGTINTGELFF.

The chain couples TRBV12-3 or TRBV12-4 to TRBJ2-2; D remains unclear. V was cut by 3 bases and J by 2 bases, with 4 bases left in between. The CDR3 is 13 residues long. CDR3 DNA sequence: TGTGCCAGCAGTTTGACCAACACCGGGGAGCTGTTTTTT. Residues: CASSLTNTGELFF.

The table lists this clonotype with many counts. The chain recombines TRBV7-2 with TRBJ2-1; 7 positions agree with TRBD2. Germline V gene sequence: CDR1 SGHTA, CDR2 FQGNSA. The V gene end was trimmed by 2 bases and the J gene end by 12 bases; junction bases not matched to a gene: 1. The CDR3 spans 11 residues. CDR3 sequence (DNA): TGTGCCAGCAGCTTATGGGAGGGGCAGTTCTTC. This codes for CASSLWEGQFF.

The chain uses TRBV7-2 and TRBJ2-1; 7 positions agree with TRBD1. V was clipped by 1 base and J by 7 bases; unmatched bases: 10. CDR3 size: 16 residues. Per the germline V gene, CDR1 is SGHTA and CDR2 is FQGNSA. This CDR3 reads CASSLGRGAGGNEQFF. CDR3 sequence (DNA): TGTGCCAGCAGCTTAGGGCGAGGGGCAGGGGGTAATGAGCAGTTCTTC.

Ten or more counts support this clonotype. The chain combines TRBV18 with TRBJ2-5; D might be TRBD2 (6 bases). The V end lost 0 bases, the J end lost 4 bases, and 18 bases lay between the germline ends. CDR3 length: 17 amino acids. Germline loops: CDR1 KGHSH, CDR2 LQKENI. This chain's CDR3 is CASSPPEAGRHGETQYF. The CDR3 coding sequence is TGTGCCAGCTCACCACCGGAGGCGGGAAGGCACGGAGAGACCCAGTACTTC. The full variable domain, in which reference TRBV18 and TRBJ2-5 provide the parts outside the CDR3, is NAGVMQNPRHLVRRRGQEARLRCSPMKGHSHVYWYRQLPEEGLKFMVYLQKENIIDESGMPKERFSAEFPKEGPSILRIQQVVRGDSAAYFCASSPPEAGRHGETQYFGPGTRLLVL.

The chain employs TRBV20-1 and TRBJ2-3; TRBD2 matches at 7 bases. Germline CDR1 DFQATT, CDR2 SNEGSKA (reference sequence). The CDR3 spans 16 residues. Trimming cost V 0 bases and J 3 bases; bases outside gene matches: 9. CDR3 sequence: CSARDWGGVGTDTQYF. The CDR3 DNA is TGCAGTGCTAGAGATTGGGGAGGGGTTGGTACAGATACGCAGTATTTT.

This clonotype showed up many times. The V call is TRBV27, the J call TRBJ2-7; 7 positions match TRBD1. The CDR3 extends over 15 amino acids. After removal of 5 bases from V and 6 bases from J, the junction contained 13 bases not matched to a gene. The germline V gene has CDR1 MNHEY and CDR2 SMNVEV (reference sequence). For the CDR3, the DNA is TGTGCCAGCAGTCCTTTCGACAGGGCGAAGGGCGAGCAGTACTTC. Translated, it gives CASSPFDRAKGEQYF.

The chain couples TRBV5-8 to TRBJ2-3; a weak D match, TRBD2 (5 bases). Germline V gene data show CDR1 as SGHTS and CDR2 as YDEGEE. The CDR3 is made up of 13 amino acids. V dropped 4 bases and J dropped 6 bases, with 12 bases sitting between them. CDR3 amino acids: CASSPSYRDTQYF. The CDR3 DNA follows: TGTGCCAGCAGCCCTAGCTATCGGGATACGCAGTATTTT.

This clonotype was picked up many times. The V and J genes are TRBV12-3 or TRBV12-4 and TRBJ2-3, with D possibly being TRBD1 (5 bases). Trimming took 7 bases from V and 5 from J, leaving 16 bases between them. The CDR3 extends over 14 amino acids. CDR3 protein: CASTPAGFGDTQYF. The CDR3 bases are TGTGCCAGCACCCCGGCAGGGTTTGGAGATACGCAGTATTTT.

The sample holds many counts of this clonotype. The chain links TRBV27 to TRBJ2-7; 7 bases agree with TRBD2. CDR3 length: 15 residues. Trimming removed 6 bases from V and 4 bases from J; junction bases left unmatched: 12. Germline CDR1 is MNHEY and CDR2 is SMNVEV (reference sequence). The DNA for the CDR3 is TGTGCCAGCAGCACCTTGAGCGGGATCTCTTACGAGCAGTACTTC. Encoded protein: CASSTLSGISYEQYF.

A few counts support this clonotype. For the CDR3, the DNA is TGCAGCGTCCTCGGTGGGGGACAAGAGACCCAGTACTTC. Protein sequence: CSVLGGGQETQYF. V usage is TRBV29-1 and J usage is TRBJ2-5; the D gene could be TRBD1 or TRBD2 (5 bases each). Germline loops: CDR1 SQVTM, CDR2 ANQGSEA. The CDR3 consists of 13 residues. Trimming left V 6 bases short and J 2 bases short, with 13 bases between.

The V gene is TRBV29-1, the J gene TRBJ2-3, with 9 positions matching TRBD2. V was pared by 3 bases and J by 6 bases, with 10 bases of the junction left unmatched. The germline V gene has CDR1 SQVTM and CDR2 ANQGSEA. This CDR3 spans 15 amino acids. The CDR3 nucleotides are TGCAGCGTTGATGGTAGGGGGACTAGCTTGGATACGCAGTATTTT. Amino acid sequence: CSVDGRGTSLDTQYF.

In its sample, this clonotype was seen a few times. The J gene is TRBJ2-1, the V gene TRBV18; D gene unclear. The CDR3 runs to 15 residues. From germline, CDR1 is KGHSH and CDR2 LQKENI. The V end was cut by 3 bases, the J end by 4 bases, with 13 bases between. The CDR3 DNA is TGTGCCAGCTCACCCTACTCCACAGTATACAATGAGCAGTTCTTC. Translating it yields CASSPYSTVYNEQFF. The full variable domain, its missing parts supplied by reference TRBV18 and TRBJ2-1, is NAGVMQNPRHLVRRRGQEARLRCSPMKGHSHVYWYRQLPEEGLKFMVYLQKENIIDESGMPKERFSAEFPKEGPSILRIQQVVRGDSAAYFCASSPYSTVYNEQFFGPGTRLTVL.

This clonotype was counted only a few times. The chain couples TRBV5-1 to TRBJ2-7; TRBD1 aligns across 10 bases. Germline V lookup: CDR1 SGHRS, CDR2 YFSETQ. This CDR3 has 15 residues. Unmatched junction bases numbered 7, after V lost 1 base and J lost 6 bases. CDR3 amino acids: CASSLPRDRGGEQYF. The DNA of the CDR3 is TGCGCCAGCAGCTTGCCCCGGGACAGGGGAGGCGAGCAGTACTTC.

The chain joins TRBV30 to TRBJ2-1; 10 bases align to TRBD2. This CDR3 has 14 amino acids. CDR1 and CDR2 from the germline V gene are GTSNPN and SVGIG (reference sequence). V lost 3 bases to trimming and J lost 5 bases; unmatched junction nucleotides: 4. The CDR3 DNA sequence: TGTGCCTGGAGCGGGACTAGCGTCGACAATGAGCAGTTCTTC. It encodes CAWSGTSVDNEQFF.

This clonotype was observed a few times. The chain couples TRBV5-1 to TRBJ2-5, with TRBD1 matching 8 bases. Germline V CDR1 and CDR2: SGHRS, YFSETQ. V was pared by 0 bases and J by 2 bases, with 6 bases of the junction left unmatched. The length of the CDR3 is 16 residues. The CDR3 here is CASSLAGTGGQETQYF. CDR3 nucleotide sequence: TGCGCCAGCAGCTTGGCCGGCACAGGGGGTCAAGAGACCCAGTACTTC.